This is a list of T cell receptor beta chains from one sample in a study of T cells in narcolepsy. Sequencing used immunoSEQ multiplex PCR; TCRdb keeps in-frame clones, though not all of them. The sample yields approximately 20,000 clones, roughly nine tenths seen once. The sequenced sample consisted of CD45RA- memory CD4+ T cells from PBMCs. The source of these receptors is a human donor with narcolepsy. Each CDR3 is given with its conserved first and last residue. A D gene is named only where the DNA matches it firmly. Not all rows give a size; the values are once, few, many and, for expanded clones, a class.

j_call: TRBJ2-1; clone_size: NA; v_call: TRBV2; d_call: NA; cdr3_nt: TGTGCCAGCAGTGAAGAGGGGCAACCCTCCTACAATGAGCAGTTCTTC; cdr3_aa: CASSEEGQPSYNEQFF
j_call: TRBJ2-4; clone_size: NA; v_call: TRBV11-2; d_call: NA; cdr3_nt: TGTGCCAGCAGCTTAGCAGCCTTCAAAAACATTCAGTACTTC; cdr3_aa: CASSLAAFKNIQYF
j_call: TRBJ1-3; clone_size: NA; v_call: TRBV7-9; d_call: NA; cdr3_nt: TGTGCCAGCAGCCCCAGACCAACTCCGAGAAACACCATATATTTT; cdr3_aa: CASSPRPTPRNTIYF
j_call: TRBJ2-1; clone_size: few; v_call: TRBV10-3; d_call: TRBD2; cdr3_nt: TGTGCCATCAGTGAGTCCAGGACTAGCGTCAATGAGCAGTTCTTC; cdr3_aa: CAISESRTSVNEQFF
j_call: TRBJ2-3; clone_size: NA; v_call: TRBV7-2; d_call: NA; cdr3_nt: TGTGCCAGCAGCTTAGTGGGATGGCGGGGAGGCACAGATACGCAGTATTTT; cdr3_aa: CASSLVGWRGGTDTQYF
j_call: TRBJ2-7; clone_size: NA; v_call: TRBV27; d_call: NA; cdr3_nt: TGTGCCAGCAGTTTAAGTTGGGAGACCGAGCAATACTTC; cdr3_aa: CASSLSWETEQYF
j_call: TRBJ1-1; clone_size: NA; v_call: TRBV2; d_call: TRBD1; cdr3_nt: TGTGCCAGCAGGGAACAGGGGTGGGACACTGAAGCTTTCTTT; cdr3_aa: CASREQGWDTEAFF
j_call: TRBJ2-2; clone_size: NA; v_call: TRBV9; d_call: TRBD2; cdr3_nt: TGTGCCAGCAGCCTCGGGACTAGCGGGAGGGTCGGGGAGCTGTTTTTT; cdr3_aa: CASSLGTSGRVGELFF
j_call: TRBJ2-1; clone_size: once; v_call: TRBV5-1; d_call: TRBD1; cdr3_nt: TGCGCCAGCAGCTTGGTGGGACAGCGTGCCAATGAGCAGTTCTTC; cdr3_aa: CASSLVGQRANEQFF
j_call: TRBJ2-7; clone_size: once; v_call: TRBV30; d_call: NA; cdr3_nt: TGTGCCTGGAGATCAGGGACGATGGGTCCCGGGTTATTC; cdr3_aa: CAWRSGTMGPGLF
j_call: TRBJ2-7; clone_size: NA; v_call: TRBV29-1; d_call: TRBD2; cdr3_nt: TGCAGCGTAGAGGGGACTAGCGGGAGGGGAGAGCAGTACTTC; cdr3_aa: CSVEGTSGRGEQYF
j_call: TRBJ1-1; clone_size: NA; v_call: TRBV28; d_call: NA; cdr3_nt: TGTGCCAGCAGTTTAGGGAGCTACACTGAAGCTTTCTTT; cdr3_aa: CASSLGSYTEAFF
j_call: TRBJ1-4; clone_size: NA; v_call: TRBV4-2; d_call: NA; cdr3_nt: TGTGCCAGCAGCCAGCCCCACTCAACAACTAATGAAAAACTGTTTTTT; cdr3_aa: CASSQPHSTTNEKLFF
j_call: TRBJ1-4; clone_size: NA; v_call: TRBV6-5; d_call: NA; cdr3_nt: TGTGCCAGCAGTTACCTCGAGACAAGCCAGAAACTGTTTTTT; cdr3_aa: CASSYLETSQKLFF
j_call: TRBJ2-5; clone_size: NA; v_call: TRBV7-8; d_call: NA; cdr3_nt: TGTGCCAGCAGCTTAGGTCAGGGCCGACAAGAGACCCAGTACTTC; cdr3_aa: CASSLGQGRQETQYF
j_call: TRBJ1-1; clone_size: once; v_call: TRBV5-1; d_call: TRBD1; cdr3_nt: TGCGCCAGCAGCTTGGCACAGGGGGTTGTGAACACTGAAGCTTTCTTT; cdr3_aa: CASSLAQGVVNTEAFF
j_call: TRBJ2-7; clone_size: once; v_call: TRBV27; d_call: NA; cdr3_nt: TGTGCCAGCAGTTTAAGTTGGGAGACCGAGCAGTACTTC; cdr3_aa: CASSLSWETEQYF
j_call: TRBJ1-6; clone_size: NA; v_call: TRBV28; d_call: TRBD1; cdr3_nt: TGTGCCCTGGGACAGGTGAATTCACCCCTCCACTTT; cdr3_aa: CALGQVNSPLHF
j_call: TRBJ2-2; clone_size: NA; v_call: TRBV5-1; d_call: NA; cdr3_nt: TGCGCCAGCAGCCTGGGACCGGGGGTCAGCGGGGAGCTGTTTTTT; cdr3_aa: CASSLGPGVSGELFF
j_call: TRBJ1-2; clone_size: NA; v_call: TRBV7-8; d_call: NA; cdr3_nt: TGTGCCAGCAGCTTACGGGGCGGAGTTGACTATGGCTACACCTTC; cdr3_aa: CASSLRGGVDYGYTF
j_call: TRBJ2-5; clone_size: NA; v_call: TRBV6-5; d_call: NA; cdr3_nt: TGTGCCAGCAGTAAAGGGGGGGAGACCCAGTACTTC; cdr3_aa: CASSKGGETQYF
j_call: TRBJ1-2; clone_size: once; v_call: TRBV6-6; d_call: NA; cdr3_nt: TGTGCCAGCAGCCCGCTCGGTCGGGGGACTGGCTACACCTTC; cdr3_aa: CASSPLGRGTGYTF
j_call: TRBJ1-2; clone_size: NA; v_call: TRBV7-3; d_call: NA; cdr3_nt: TGTGCCAGCAGCTTAAACTCTCAGGGGCGAGGCTACACCTTC; cdr3_aa: CASSLNSQGRGYTF
j_call: TRBJ2-7; clone_size: NA; v_call: TRBV30; d_call: NA; cdr3_nt: TGTGCCTGGAGTGTGTCTAGCACCTCCTACGAGCAGTACTTC; cdr3_aa: CAWSVSSTSYEQYF
j_call: TRBJ1-5; clone_size: NA; v_call: TRBV30; d_call: NA; cdr3_nt: TGTGCCTGGAGTGTTGTGGGGGGGCGTCAGCCCCAGCATTTT; cdr3_aa: CAWSVVGGRQPQHF
j_call: TRBJ2-1; clone_size: NA; v_call: TRBV18; d_call: TRBD2; cdr3_nt: TGTGCCAGCTCAACCGGGACTAGCGTTTTCTCCTACAATGAGCAGTTCTTC; cdr3_aa: CASSTGTSVFSYNEQFF